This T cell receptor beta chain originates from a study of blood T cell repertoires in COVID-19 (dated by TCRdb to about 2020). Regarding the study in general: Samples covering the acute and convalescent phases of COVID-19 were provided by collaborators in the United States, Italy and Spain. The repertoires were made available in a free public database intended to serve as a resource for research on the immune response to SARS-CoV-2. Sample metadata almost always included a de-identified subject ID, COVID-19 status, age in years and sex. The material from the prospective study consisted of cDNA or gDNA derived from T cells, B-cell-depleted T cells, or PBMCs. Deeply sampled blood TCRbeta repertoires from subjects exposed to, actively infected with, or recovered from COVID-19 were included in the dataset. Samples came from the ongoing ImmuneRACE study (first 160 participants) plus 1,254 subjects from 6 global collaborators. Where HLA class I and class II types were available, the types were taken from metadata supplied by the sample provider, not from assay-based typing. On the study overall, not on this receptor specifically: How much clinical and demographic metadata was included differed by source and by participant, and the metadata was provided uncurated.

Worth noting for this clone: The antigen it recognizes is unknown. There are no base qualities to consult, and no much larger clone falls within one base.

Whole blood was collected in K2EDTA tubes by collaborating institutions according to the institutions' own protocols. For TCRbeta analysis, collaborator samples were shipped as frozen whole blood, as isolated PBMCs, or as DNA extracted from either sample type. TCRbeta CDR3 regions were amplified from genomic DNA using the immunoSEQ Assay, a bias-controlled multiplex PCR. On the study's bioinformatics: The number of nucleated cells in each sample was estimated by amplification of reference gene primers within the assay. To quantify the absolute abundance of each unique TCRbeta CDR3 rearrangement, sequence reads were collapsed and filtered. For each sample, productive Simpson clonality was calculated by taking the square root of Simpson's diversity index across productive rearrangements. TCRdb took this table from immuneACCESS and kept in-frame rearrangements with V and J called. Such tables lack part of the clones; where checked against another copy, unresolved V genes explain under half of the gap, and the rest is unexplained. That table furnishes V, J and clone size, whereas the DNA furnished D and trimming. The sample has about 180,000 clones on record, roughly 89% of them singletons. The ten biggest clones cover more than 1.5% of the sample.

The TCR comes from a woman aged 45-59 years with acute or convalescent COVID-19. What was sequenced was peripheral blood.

The nucleotides are TGTGCCAGCAGTTTACAGGGGAAACCCGAGCAGTACTTC. Translated, it reads CASSLQGKPEQYF. The rearranged chain carries TRBV27 and TRBJ2-7, with TRBD1 perhaps the D gene, on 6 matching bases. V sheds 2 bases and J sheds 6 bases, leaving 11 bases between their ends. Spanning cysteine to phenylalanine, the CDR3 consists of 13 amino acids. The only DNA kept is the CDR3, 39 bases in frame from the first base. Taken from the germline V gene (reference sequence), the CDR1 and CDR2 loops are MNHEY and SMNVEV.